A selection of T cell receptor beta chains follows, all from one sample in a study of regulatory T cells in long-lasting Graves disease. Each CDR3 protein is one row after TCRdb ran MiXCR on the multiplex PCR reads. The table records about 460,000 distinct CDR3 sequences, around 15% of them present only once. This same sample was also taken into another study, of T cells in Graves' hyperthyroidism and ophthalmopathy.

Sample: peripheral blood mononuclear cells (PBMCs), taken at new diagnosis, from a patient treated with antithyroid drugs. The receptors stem from a woman between 50 and 59 years old with Graves disease. Each CDR3 is given with its conserved first and last residue. The D gene is left open where the match is weak. Rows give clone size only sometimes, using once, few, many, or a class for an expanded clone.

>TRBJ2-7|-|TRBV6-5|few
TGTGCCAGCAGTTACGATTATGGGGATTCCGAGCAGTACTTC
CASSYDYGDSEQYF
>TRBJ2-5|-|TRBV28|many
TGTGCCAGCAGTTTATCCGGACGAGGGCCTAAAGAGACCCAGTACTTC
CASSLSGRGPKETQYF
>TRBJ2-7|TRBD1|TRBV6-1|many
TGTGCCAGCACTGACAGGGGAGGCTACGAGCAGTACTTC
CASTDRGGYEQYF
>TRBJ2-1|-|TRBV20-1|many
TGCAGTGCTAGCCCCAGCCTGAGCTCCTACAATGAGCAGTTCTTC
CSASPSLSSYNEQFF
>TRBJ2-1|TRBD2|TRBV28|few
TGTGCCAGCAGTTGGGGACTAGCGCTGTACAATGAGCAGTTCTTC
CASSWGLALYNEQFF
>TRBJ1-2|TRBD1|TRBV5-1|few
TGCGCCAGTGGCCCGGGACAGAACTATGGCTACACCTTC
CASGPGQNYGYTF
>TRBJ1-3|-|TRBV5-1|few
TGCGCCAGCAGCCAAGAACAGGGTCCAGGAAACACCATATATTTT
CASSQEQGPGNTIYF
>TRBJ1-1|-|TRBV6-1|many
TGTGCCAGCAGTGGCGCACAGGGCACCAACACTGAAGCTTTCTTT
CASSGAQGTNTEAFF
>TRBJ2-2|-|TRBV19|many
TGTGCCAGCAGCGGCCCGAACACCGGGGAGCTGTTTTTT
CASSGPNTGELFF
>TRBJ2-1|-|TRBV7-8|many
TGTGCCAGCAGCTTAGTGATTAGCCGCCCCTACAATGAGCAGTTCTTC
CASSLVISRPYNEQFF
>TRBJ2-3|-|TRBV29-1|many
TGCAGCGTTGTGCCCGAAACTAGCACAGATACGCAGTATTTT
CSVVPETSTDTQYF
>TRBJ2-2|TRBD2|TRBV5-6|many
TGTGCCAGCAGCTGGACAACTAGCGGGGTTAACACCGGGGAGCTGTTTTTT
CASSWTTSGVNTGELFF
>TRBJ2-7|-|TRBV5-1|many
TGCGCCAGCAGCTTGGGTACCATCTACGAGCAGTACTTC
CASSLGTIYEQYF
>TRBJ1-1|TRBD1|TRBV6-1|many
TGTGCCAGCAGGGACAGGGAGGGGAACACTGAAGCTTTCTTT
CASRDREGNTEAFF
>TRBJ2-3|-|TRBV11-2|many
TGTGCCAGCAGCTTATTTTTCAGGCCAGTCACAGATACGCAGTATTTT
CASSLFFRPVTDTQYF
>TRBJ2-3|-|TRBV2|-
TGTGCCAGGAAAGACGGTACTAGCACAGATACGCAGTATTTT
CARKDGTSTDTQYF
>TRBJ2-3|TRBD1|TRBV24-1|-
TGTGCCACCAGTGATTTGAGGTGGGGGACAGGGGATCTAGATACGCAGTATTTT
CATSDLRWGTGDLDTQYF
>TRBJ2-5|TRBD2|TRBV11-2|many
TGTGCCAGCAGCTTGGTGGGATCGGGGGGGGAGACCCAGTACTTC
CASSLVGSGGETQYF